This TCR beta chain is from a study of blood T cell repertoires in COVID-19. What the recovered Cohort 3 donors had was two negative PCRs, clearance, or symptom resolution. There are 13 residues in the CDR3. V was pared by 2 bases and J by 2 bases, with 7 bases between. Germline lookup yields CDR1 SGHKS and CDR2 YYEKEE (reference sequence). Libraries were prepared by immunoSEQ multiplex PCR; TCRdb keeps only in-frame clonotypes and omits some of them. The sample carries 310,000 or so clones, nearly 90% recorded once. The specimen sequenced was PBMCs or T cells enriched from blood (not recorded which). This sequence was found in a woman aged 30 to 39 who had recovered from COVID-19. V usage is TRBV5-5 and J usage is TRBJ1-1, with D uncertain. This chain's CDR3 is CASSFGGNTEAFF. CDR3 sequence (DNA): TGTGCCAGCAGCTTTGGAGGTAACACTGAAGCTTTCTTT.